Following are 5 T cell receptor beta chains from one sample sequenced in a study of blood T cell repertoires in COVID-19. TCRdb keeps only in-frame clones here, not all; method: immunoSEQ multiplex PCR. The sample has fewer than 400,000 clones; 85% are singletons. Sequences were obtained from PBMCs or T cells enriched from blood (not recorded which). Receptor source: a woman aged 25 to 39 who had been exposed to COVID-19.

V gene TRBV28 combines with J gene TRBJ1-5, with 9 bases aligning to TRBD1. The germline CDR1 and CDR2 sequences are MDHEN and SYDVKM. The CDR3 runs to 15 residues. The J segment lost 6 bases and the V segment lost 1 base, leaving 4 bases of the junction unmatched. The CDR3 nucleotides read TGTGCCAGCAGTTTATTACAGGGGGCGAGTCAGCCCCAGCATTTT. Residues: CASSLLQGASQPQHF.

The chain employs TRBV10-2 and TRBJ1-6; D is undetermined. This CDR3 is 17 amino acids long. CDR1 WSHSY and CDR2 SAAADI come from the germline V gene. Trimming took 4 bases from V and 4 from J, leaving 17 bases between them. The CDR3 nucleotides are TGCGCCAGCAGTGGTGTCTTCGTGGCCTCATATAATTCACCCCTCCACTTT. Translation: CASSGVFVASYNSPLHF.

This clone came up once. The CDR3 DNA reads as TGTGCCAGCACCAACAGGGACTCTGGAAACACCATATATTTT. Its translation: CASTNRDSGNTIYF. The chain has TRBV28 and TRBJ1-3, with D possibly TRBD1 on 6 matching bases. The V gene lost 7 bases and the J gene lost 0 bases, with 10 bases spanning the gap. The V gene's germline CDR1 is MDHEN and CDR2 SYDVKM. CDR3 length equals 14 residues.

CDR3 region: CASSGEGDTEAFF. The CDR3 DNA follows: TGTGCCAGCAGTGGGGAGGGGGATACTGAAGCTTTCTTT. The J gene is TRBJ1-1, the V gene TRBV12-3 or TRBV12-4; possibly TRBD1 for D (6 bases). The CDR3 totals 13 residues. Trimming cost V 5 bases and J 5 bases, with 12 bases left between them.

The chain couples TRBV9 to TRBJ1-3, with a weak D call TRBD1 (6 bases). This CDR3 spans 16 amino acids. Germline V gene lookup returns CDR1 SGDLS and CDR2 YYNGEE. V was shortened by 3 bases and J by 2 bases, with 15 bases between the two germline ends. The CDR3 sequence is CASSENTGIAGNTIYF. CDR3 coding DNA: TGTGCCAGCAGCGAAAATACAGGGATCGCTGGAAACACCATATATTTT.